Listed below are T cell receptor beta chains from one sample, sequenced in a study of blood T cell repertoires in COVID-19. The protocol was immunoSEQ multiplex PCR, while the TCRdb copy is restricted to in-frame clones and leaves out a portion. Counted here are about 88,000 clones, about 91% occurring once; the ten biggest clones make up about 1.8%. The material sequenced was peripheral blood. Receptor source: a human donor with active COVID-19. The donor label of this sample is uncertain. CDR3s include the opening cysteine and the closing phenylalanine or tryptophan. The order of the fields is D gene, J gene, V gene, CDR3 DNA, CDR3 protein. D genes are given only for firm matches.

>-|TRBJ2-5|TRBV14
TGTGCCAGCAGCCCGTTGGACAGTGAAGAGACCCAGTACTTC
CASSPLDSEETQYF
>-|TRBJ1-1|TRBV18
TGTGCCAGCTCACTAAAACAGGGTGAGACTGAAGCTTTCTTT
CASSLKQGETEAFF
>TRBD2|TRBJ2-7|TRBV27
TGTGCCAGCAGTTTATCGGTGGGAGCGGGGTCGTTCTCCTACGAGCAGTACTTC
CASSLSVGAGSFSYEQYF
>-|TRBJ1-4|TRBV28
TGTGCCAGCAGTTTCGGGGTTAGGGAAAAACTGTTTTTT
CASSFGVREKLFF
>-|TRBJ2-7|TRBV6-2/TRBV6-3
TGTGCCAGCAGCCCTCCCGCAGGCTCCTACGAGCAGTACTTC
CASSPPAGSYEQYF
>-|TRBJ1-4|TRBV2
TGTGCCAGCAGTGTAATCCTCGAGGAAAAACTGTTTTTT
CASSVILEEKLFF
>TRBD2|TRBJ2-7|TRBV4-1
TGCGCCAGCAGCCAATTAGCGGGGGGCCCCGCCTACGAGCAGTACTTC
CASSQLAGGPAYEQYF
>TRBD2|TRBJ2-5|TRBV7-2
TGTGCCAGCAGCCCCCTCCCGGGGGGGACCTACCAAGAGACCCAGTACTTC
CASSPLPGGTYQETQYF
>TRBD2|TRBJ2-1|TRBV5-4
TGTGCCAGCAGCTCGCGGGGGGCCGGGGATGAGCAGTTCTTC
CASSSRGAGDEQFF
>-|TRBJ2-7|TRBV4-3
TGCGCCAGCAGCCAAGATTGGAACAGGGAGATCCACGAGCAGTACTTC
CASSQDWNREIHEQYF